This T cell receptor (beta chain) was found in a study of CD8+ T cells in alopecia areata. Study overall: Treated patients took oral tofacitinib at 5 to 10 mg twice daily. Study-wide results and caveats: Because of a solitary nonresponder, the connection of baseline CD8+ expansion to response stays uncertain.

Once RNA had been extracted, it was reverse transcribed into cDNA to act as the sequencing template. Profiling relied on immunoSEQ multiplex PCR, and the TCRdb table lists in-frame clones only, not all of them. Of around 100,000 clones listed, 55% to 75% are singletons. The CDR3 runs 15 residues. The germline gives CDR1 SGHDT, CDR2 YYEEEE. J gave up 5 bases and V 0 bases, and 6 bases lay outside the gene matches. Described treatment: oral pan-JAK inhibitor, 5-10 mg twice daily. On this clone: No antigen is known for it.

The V gene is TRBV5-6, the J gene TRBJ2-7; 9 nucleotides agree with TRBD2. The TCR sequence derives from a human donor with alopecia areata. Source: CD8+ T cells sorted from blood, taken at approximately week 60, from a patient treated with tofacitinib. CDR3 sequence (DNA): TGTGCCAGCAGCTTGGTTGCGGGGGGGCACCACGAGCAGTACTTC. Its protein product is CASSLVAGGHHEQYF. The full variable domain, completed using reference TRBV5-6 and TRBJ2-7, is DAGVTQSPTHLIKTRGQQVTLRCSPKSGHDTVSWYQQALGQGPQFIFQYYEEEERQRGNFPDRFSGHQFPNYSSELNVNALLLGDSALYLCASSLVAGGHHEQYFGPGTRLTVT.